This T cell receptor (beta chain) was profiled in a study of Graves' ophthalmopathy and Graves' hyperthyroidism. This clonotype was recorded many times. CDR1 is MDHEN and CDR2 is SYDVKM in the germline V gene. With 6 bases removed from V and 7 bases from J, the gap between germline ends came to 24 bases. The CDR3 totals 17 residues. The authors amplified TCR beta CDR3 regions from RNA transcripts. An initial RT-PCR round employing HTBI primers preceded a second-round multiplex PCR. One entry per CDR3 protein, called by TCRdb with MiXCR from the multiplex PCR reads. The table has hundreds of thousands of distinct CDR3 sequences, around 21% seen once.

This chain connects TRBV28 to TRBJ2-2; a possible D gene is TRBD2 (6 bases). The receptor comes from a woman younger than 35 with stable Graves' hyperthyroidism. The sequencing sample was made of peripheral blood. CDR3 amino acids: CASRRSNIGGQDGELFF. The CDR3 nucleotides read TGTGCCAGCAGGCGATCCAATATAGGAGGGCAGGACGGGGAGCTGTTTTTT.